Included here is one T cell receptor beta chain sequence, with context. The antigen is undetermined. This entry comes from a study of T cells in Graves' hyperthyroidism and ophthalmopathy. Study observations and caveats: Stable hyperthyroidism was separated from ophthalmopathy by a model based on 13 V-J features.

What was amplified from RNA transcripts were TCR beta CDR3 regions. The HTBI primer set drove a first-round RT-PCR of the TCR CDR3. TCRdb used MiXCR to reprocess the multiplex PCR reads, holding one entry per CDR3 protein. The table has 350,000 to 450,000 distinct CDR3 sequences, more than 13% seen once. Sequencing was done on a sample of blood. This receptor was taken from a man in his fifties with Graves' ophthalmopathy.

DNA of the CDR3: TGTGCCACCAGCAGAGGTGGATACAATGAGCAGTTCTTC. Translated, it gives CATSRGGYNEQFF. The rearrangement joins TRBV15 to TRBJ2-1; no definite D call. CDR3 length equals 13 residues. Germline V gives CDR1 LNHNV, CDR2 YYDKDF (reference sequence). V was pared by 1 base and J by 4 bases, with 5 bases between.